This T cell receptor (beta chain) was sequenced for a study of blood T cell repertoires in COVID-19. Study as a whole: Donors in the United States, Italy and Spain gave samples during acute or convalescent COVID-19. T cells, B-cell-depleted T cells, or PBMCs provided the cDNA or gDNA that served as material.

As handled by the study authors: Cell counts per sample came from amplifying reference gene primers. This table comes from immunoSEQ multiplex PCR, and its TCRdb copy is limited to in-frame clones, with some not included. V, J and clone size derive from that table, while D and trimming were established from the DNA sequence. Seen here are around 190,000 clones, approximately 90% observed once, and the top ten hold roughly a sixth. The CDR3 covers 14 residues. V dropped 5 bases and J dropped 3; count of bases not matched to a gene: 3. The germline gives CDR1 SEHNR, CDR2 FQNEAQ (reference sequence). Sequencing used peripheral blood. The chain links TRBV7-9 to TRBJ1-1, with 10 bases that match TRBD1. This clonotype was sampled from a man in his forties or fifties with COVID-19, enrolled during active disease. The CDR3 loop is CASSPGTGDTEAFF. CDR3 sequence (DNA): TGTGCCAGCAGCCCCGGGACAGGGGACACTGAAGCTTTCTTT.